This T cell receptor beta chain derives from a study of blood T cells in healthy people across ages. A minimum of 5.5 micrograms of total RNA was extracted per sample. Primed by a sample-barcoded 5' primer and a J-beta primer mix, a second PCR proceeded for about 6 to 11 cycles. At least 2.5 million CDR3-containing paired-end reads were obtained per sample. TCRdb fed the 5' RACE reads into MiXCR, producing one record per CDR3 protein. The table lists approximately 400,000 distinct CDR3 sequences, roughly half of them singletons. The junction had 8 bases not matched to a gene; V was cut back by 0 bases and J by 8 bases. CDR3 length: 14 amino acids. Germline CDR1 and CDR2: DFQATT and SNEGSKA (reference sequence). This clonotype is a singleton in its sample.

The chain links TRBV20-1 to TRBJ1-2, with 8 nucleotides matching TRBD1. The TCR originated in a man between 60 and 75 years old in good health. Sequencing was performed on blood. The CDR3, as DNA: TGCAGTGCTAGAGAGAGGCAGGGGGCATCAGGCTACACCTTC. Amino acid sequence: CSARERQGASGYTF.